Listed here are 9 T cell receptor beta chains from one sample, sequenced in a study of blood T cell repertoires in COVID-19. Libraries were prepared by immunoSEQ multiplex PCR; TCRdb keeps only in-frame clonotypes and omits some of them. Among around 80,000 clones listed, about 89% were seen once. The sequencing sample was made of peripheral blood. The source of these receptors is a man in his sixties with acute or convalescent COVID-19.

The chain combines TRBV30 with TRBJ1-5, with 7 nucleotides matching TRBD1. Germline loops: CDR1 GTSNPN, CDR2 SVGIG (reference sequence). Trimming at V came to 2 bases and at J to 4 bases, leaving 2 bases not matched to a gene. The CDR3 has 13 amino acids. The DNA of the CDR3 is TGTGCCTGGAGTCCGACAGGGAATCAGCCCCAGCATTTT. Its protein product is CAWSPTGNQPQHF.

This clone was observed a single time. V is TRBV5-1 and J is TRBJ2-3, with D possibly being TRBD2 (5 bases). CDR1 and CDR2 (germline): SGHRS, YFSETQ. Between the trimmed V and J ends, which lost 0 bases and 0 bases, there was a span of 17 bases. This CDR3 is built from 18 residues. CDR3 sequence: CASSLGGAGSSSTDTQYF. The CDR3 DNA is TGCGCCAGCAGCTTGGGGGGTGCTGGGAGTTCGAGCACAGATACGCAGTATTTT.

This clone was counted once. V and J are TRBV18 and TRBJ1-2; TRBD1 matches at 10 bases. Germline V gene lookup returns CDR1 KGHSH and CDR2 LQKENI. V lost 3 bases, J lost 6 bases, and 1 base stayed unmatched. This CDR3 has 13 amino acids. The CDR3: CASSPGQGDGYTF. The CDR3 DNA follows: TGTGCCAGCTCACCCGGACAGGGGGATGGCTACACCTTC.

The CDR3 region is CASSLATTGGSEKLFF. The CDR3 nucleotides are TGCGCCAGCAGCTTGGCCACAACAGGGGGTTCTGAAAAACTGTTTTTT. V usage is TRBV5-1 and J usage is TRBJ1-4, with TRBD1 identical over 8 bases. This CDR3 comprises 16 residues. With V trimmed by 0 bases and J by 7 bases, 8 bases remained unmatched. The germline V gene encodes CDR1 SGHRS and CDR2 YFSETQ.

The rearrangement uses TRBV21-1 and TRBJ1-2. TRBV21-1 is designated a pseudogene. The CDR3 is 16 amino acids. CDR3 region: CASSKARRSFNYGYTF. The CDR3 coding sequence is TGTGCCAGCAGCAAAGCGAGGAGAAGCTTTAACTATGGCTACACCTTC.

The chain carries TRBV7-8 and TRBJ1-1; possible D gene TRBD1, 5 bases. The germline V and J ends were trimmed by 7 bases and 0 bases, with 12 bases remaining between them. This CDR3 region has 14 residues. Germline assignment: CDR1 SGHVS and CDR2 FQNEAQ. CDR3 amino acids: CASNDRKLNTEAFF. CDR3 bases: TGTGCCAGCAACGACAGAAAATTGAACACTGAAGCTTTCTTT.

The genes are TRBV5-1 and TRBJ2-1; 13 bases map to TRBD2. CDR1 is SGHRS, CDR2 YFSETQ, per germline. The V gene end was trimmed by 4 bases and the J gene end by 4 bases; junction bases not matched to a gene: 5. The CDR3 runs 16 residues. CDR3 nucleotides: TGCGCCAGCAGCCCTCGGACTAGCGGGAGTTACAATGAGCAGTTCTTC. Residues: CASSPRTSGSYNEQFF.

The CDR3 spells CASSARGDRDSYEQYF. The CDR3 DNA is TGTGCCAGCAGTGCCCGGGGGGACAGGGACTCCTACGAGCAGTACTTC. The genes are TRBV6-1 and TRBJ2-7; 9 nucleotides line up with TRBD1. CDR3 length: 16 amino acids. From germline, CDR1 is MNHNS and CDR2 SASEGT. The V gene end was trimmed by 4 bases and the J gene end by 0 bases; junction bases not matched to a gene: 7.

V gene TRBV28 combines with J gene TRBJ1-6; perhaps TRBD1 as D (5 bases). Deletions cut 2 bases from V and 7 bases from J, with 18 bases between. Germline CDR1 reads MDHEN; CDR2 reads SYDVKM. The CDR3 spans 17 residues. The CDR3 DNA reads TGTGCCAGCAGTTTAGGGGGGTGGGGACGGCAGAATTCACCCCTCCACTTT. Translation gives CASSLGGWGRQNSPLHF.